This T cell receptor (beta chain) was retrieved from a study of regulatory T cells in long-lasting Graves disease. Study observations and caveats: The study found TRBV28, TRBJ1-2 and TRBJ2-5 favored in persistent disease.

The CDR3 runs 17 residues. Trimming at V came to 4 bases and at J to 0 bases, leaving 8 bases not matched to a gene. Germline V lookup: CDR1 MDHEN, CDR2 SYDVKM. The time point was: newly diagnosed GD, antithyroid drugs for less than 3 months. After RNA was extracted from PBMCs, the TCR library was made from it. Staff took around 8.6 milliliters of peripheral blood and put it into EDTA tubes. Many counts were recorded for this clonotype. Its antigen is undetermined. Arm-PCR of CDR3 regions with iRepertoire HTBI primers generated TCR beta libraries. In the original workflow: Across samples, 62 TRBV and more than twelve TRBJ segments were found. In TCRdb, the multiplex PCR reads were re-called with MiXCR into one record per CDR3 protein. The V and J calls come from TCRdb's annotation, not from the publication. Of approximately 490,000 distinct CDR3 sequences listed, under 20% were seen once; the top ten hold over 9%.

These sequences were also reported in another study, on T cells in Graves' hyperthyroidism and ophthalmopathy. That study adds: Any patient presenting with uncontrolled infection, other autoimmune disease, pregnancy or lactation was left out.

This TCR was sampled from a man in his forties with Graves disease. The material sequenced was peripheral blood mononuclear cells (PBMCs), taken at new diagnosis, from a patient treated with antithyroid drugs. The chain couples TRBV28 to TRBJ2-3; 9 nucleotides line up with TRBD2. CDR3 coding DNA: TGTGCCAGCAGTTGGGCGCGACTAGCGGCTAGCACAGATACGCAGTATTTT. Translated: CASSWARLAASTDTQYF.